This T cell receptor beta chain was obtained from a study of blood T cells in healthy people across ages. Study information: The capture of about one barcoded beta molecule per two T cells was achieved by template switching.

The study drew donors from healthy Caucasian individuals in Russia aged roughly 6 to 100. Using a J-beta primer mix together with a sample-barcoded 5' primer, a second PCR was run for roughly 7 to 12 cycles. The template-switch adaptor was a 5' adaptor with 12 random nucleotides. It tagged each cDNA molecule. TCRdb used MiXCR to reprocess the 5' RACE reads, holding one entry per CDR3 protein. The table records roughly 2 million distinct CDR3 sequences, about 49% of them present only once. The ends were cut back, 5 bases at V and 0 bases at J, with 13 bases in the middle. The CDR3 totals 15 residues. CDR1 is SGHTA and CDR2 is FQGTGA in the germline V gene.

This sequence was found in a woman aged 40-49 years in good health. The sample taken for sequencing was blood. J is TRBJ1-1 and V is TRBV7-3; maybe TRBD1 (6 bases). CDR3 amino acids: CASSPVGGMNTEAFF. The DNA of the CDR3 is TGTGCCAGCAGCCCCGTAGGGGGGATGAACACTGAAGCTTTCTTT.